This entry is about one TCR beta chain. Its target is not known. TCRdb's table, derived via immunoSEQ multiplex PCR, lists solely in-frame clones and lacks some. The top ten clones hold around 2.7% of a sample with more than 110,000 clones, 91% of them seen once. This specimen comes from a study of T cell responses to AZD1222 COVID-19 vaccine. General study points: The reported proportion of spike-specific TCRs targeting unmutated variant regions was nearly half.

The CDR3 loop spans 15 amino acids. Looked up from germline, CDR1 is SGDLS and CDR2 is YYNGEE. Trimming took 2 bases from V and 4 from J; bases not matched to a gene: 6. The input for sequencing was peripheral blood, taken on day 0 of AZD1222 vaccination. J is TRBJ2-3 and V is TRBV9; 8 nucleotides agree with TRBD2. This TCR came from an adult in good health. As DNA, the CDR3 is TGTGCCAGCAGCGTCGGGACTAGGGGATCAGATACGCAGTATTTT. It translates to CASSVGTRGSDTQYF.